This T cell receptor beta chain emerged from a study of blood T cells in healthy people across ages. The study, taken as a whole, reports: TCR beta diversity, measured per million T cells, fell in a roughly linear way with age.

Per germline, CDR1 DFQATT and CDR2 SNEGSKA (reference sequence). Unmatched junction bases numbered 7, after V lost 2 bases and J lost 7 bases. The CDR3 has 14 amino acids. This clonotype was observed a handful of times. The antigen remains undetermined. It was with a sample-barcoded 5' primer and a J-beta primer mix that a second PCR of about 6 to 12 cycles was run. Each cDNA molecule, via a template-switch adaptor with 12 random nucleotides, was tagged. Every sample gave at least 3 million paired-end reads containing CDR3. TCRdb processed the 5' RACE reads anew with MiXCR; each CDR3 protein has one entry. The sample consists of about 570,000 distinct CDR3 sequences, over 25% of them appearing once. These same records also appear under a second study, on T cells of mothers and their children. This second study says: Over 10 million reads per mother and about 3 million per child were obtained.

Source material: blood. The chain links TRBV20-1 to TRBJ2-1; 8 bases match TRBD1. The clonotype originates from a boy between 2 and 10 years old in good health. The CDR3 protein is CSARIQGARNEQFF. CDR3 nucleotide sequence: TGCAGTGCTAGAATCCAGGGGGCGAGGAATGAGCAGTTCTTC.